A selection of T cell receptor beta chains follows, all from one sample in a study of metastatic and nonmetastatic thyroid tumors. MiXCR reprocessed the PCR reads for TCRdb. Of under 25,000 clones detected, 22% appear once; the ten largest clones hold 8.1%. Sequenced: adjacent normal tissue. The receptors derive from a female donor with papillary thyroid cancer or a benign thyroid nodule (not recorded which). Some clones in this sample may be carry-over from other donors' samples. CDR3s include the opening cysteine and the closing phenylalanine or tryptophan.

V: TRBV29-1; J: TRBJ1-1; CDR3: CSGAQGAGTEAFF
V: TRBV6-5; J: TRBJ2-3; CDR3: CASSYGTQYF
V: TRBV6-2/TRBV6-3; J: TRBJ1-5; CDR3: CDSSWGLGQPQHF
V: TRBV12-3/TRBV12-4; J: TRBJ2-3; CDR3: CASIYGLVNTQYF
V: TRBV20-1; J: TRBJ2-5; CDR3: CSASDPQAGHQETQYF
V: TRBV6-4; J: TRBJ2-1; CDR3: CASSGTSGSSNEQFF
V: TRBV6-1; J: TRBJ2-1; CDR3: CASSVTTSGRAYEQFF
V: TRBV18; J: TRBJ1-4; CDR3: CASSPQGGPNEKLFF
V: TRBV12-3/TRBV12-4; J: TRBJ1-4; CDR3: CASSLATRANEKLFF
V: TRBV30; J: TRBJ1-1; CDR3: CAWRIGTGLYTEAFF
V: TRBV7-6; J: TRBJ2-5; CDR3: CASSLLSGRETQYF
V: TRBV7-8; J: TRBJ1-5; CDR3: CASSWREGRDQPQHF
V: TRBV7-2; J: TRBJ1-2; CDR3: CASSFVPPRKDGYTF
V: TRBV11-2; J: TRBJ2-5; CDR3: CASSLESLAETQYF
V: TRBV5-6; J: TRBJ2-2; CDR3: CASSSDRGNTGELFF
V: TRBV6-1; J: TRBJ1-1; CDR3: CASSYGGNTEAFF
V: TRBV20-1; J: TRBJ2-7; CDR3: CSASLQGHEQYF
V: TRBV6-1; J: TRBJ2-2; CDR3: CASNPQGRGDGELFF
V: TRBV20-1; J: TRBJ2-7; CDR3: CSARDGAGGSDEQYF
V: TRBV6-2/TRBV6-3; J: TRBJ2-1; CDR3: CASTPGLGLAALGDNEQFF
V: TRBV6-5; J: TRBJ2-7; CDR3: CASSYSGGGEQYF
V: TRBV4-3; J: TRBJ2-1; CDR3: CSSSQGRVLEQFF
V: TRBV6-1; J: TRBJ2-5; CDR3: CASSEGGVGETQYF